The T cell receptor beta chain under discussion was sequenced for a study of CXCR3-negative and CXCR3-positive naive CD8 T cells. With respect to this clonotype: Its specificity is unknown.

Per germline, CDR1 MNHEY and CDR2 SVGAGI. This CDR3 has 15 amino acids. TRB cDNA libraries were made by UMI-labeled 5' RACE. From the 5' RACE reads, TCRdb lists one entry per CDR3 protein and no DNA. Here the sample table reports approximately 90,000 distinct CDR3 sequences. Study results and limitations: Against CXCR3-negative naive cells, CXCR3-positive naive cells showed more hydrophobic TRB CDR3s.

The sample comprised naive CXCR3+ CD8+ T cells from blood. Stated subset: CD45RO-CCR7+CD27+CD95- naive CD8+ T cells expressing CXCR3 (TNR3+). The sequence was collected from a human donor in good health. Some clones in this sample may be carry-over from other donors' samples. This chain connects TRBV6-5 to TRBJ1-6; TCRdb's D call of TRBD1 is untestable without DNA. The CDR3 protein is CASSPDRDEYSPLHF.